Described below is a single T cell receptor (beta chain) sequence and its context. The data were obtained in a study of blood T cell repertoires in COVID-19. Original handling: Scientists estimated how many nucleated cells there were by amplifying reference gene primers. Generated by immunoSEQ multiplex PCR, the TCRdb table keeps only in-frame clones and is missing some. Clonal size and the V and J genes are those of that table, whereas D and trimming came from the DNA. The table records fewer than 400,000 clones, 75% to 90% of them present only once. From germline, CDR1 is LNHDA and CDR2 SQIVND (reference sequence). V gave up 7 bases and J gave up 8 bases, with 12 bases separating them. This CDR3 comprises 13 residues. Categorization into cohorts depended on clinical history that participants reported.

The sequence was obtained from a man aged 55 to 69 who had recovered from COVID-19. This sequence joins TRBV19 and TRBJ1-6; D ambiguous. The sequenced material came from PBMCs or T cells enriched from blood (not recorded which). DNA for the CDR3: TGTGCCAGTAAAAATTTCGGGGATTCACCCCTCCACTTT. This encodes CASKNFGDSPLHF.